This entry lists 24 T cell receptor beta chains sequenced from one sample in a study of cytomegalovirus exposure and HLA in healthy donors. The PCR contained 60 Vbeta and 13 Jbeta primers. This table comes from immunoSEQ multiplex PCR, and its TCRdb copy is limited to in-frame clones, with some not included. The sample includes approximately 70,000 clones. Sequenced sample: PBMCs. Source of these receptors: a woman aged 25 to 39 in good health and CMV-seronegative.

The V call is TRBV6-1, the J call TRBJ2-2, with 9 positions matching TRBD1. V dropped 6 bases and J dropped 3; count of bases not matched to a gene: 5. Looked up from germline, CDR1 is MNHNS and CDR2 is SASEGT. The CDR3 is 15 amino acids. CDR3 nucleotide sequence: TGTGCCAGCAGAAGGCGACAGGGGGACACCGGGGAGCTGTTTTTT. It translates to CASRRRQGDTGELFF.

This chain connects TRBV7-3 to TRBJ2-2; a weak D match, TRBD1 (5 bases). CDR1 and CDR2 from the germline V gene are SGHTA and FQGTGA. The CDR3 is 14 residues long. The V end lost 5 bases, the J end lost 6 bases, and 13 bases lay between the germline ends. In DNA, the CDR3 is TGTGCCAGCAGCCCCCAGGGTAGGGCCGGGGAGCTGTTTTTT. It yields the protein CASSPQGRAGELFF.

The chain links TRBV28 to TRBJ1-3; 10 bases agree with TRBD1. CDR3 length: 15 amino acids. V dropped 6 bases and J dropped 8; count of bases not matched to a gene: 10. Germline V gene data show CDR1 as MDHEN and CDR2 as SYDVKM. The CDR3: CASSTRWTGGDTIYF. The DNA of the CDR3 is TGTGCCAGCAGCACCCGGTGGACAGGGGGGGACACCATATATTTT.

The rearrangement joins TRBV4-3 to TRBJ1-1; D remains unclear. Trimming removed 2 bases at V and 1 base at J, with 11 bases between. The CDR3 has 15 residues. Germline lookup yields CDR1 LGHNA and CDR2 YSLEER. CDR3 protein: CASSQQHPGNTEAFF. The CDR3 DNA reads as TGCGCCAGCAGCCAACAACACCCGGGGAACACTGAAGCTTTCTTT.

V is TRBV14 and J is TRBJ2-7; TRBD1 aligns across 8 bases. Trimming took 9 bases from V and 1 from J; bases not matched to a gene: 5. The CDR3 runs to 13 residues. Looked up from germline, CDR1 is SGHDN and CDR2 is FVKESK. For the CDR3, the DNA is TGTGCCAGACCTAGGACAGGGTCCTACGAGCAGTACTTC. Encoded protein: CARPRTGSYEQYF. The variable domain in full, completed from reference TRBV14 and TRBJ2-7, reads EAGVTQFPSHSVIEKGQTVTLRCDPISGHDNLYWYRRVMGKEIKFLLHFVKESKQDESGMPNNRFLAERTGGTYSTLKVQPAELEDSGVYFCARPRTGSYEQYFGPGTRLTVT.

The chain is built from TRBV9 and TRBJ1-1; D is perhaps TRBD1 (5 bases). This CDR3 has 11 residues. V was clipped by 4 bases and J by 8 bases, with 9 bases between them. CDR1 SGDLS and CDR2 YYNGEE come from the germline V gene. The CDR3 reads CASSYPGEAFF. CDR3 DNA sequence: TGTGCCAGCAGCTACCCAGGGGAAGCTTTCTTT.

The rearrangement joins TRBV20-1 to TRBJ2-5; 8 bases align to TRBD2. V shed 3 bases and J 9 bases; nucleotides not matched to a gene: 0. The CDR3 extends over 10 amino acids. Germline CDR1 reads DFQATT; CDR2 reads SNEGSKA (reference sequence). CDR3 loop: CSARREAQYF. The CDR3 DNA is TGCAGTGCTAGGCGGGAGGCCCAGTACTTC.

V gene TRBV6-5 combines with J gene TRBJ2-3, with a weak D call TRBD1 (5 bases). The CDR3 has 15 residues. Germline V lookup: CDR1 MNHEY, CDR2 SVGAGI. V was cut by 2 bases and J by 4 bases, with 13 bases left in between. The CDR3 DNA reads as TGTGCCAGCAGTTACACACAACAGGTCCCAGATACGCAGTATTTT. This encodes CASSYTQQVPDTQYF.

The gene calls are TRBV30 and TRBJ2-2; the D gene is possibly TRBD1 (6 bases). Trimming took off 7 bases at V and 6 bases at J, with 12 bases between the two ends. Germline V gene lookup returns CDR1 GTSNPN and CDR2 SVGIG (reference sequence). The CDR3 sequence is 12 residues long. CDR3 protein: CAFLHRAGELFF. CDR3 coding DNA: TGTGCCTTTCTTCACAGGGCCGGGGAGCTGTTTTTT.

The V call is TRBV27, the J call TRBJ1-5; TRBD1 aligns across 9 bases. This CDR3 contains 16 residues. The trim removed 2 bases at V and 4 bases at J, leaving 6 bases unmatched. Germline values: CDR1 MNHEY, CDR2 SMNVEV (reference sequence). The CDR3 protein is CASSLTGDRVNQPQHF. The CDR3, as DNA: TGTGCCAGCAGTTTAACTGGGGACAGGGTAAATCAGCCCCAGCATTTT.

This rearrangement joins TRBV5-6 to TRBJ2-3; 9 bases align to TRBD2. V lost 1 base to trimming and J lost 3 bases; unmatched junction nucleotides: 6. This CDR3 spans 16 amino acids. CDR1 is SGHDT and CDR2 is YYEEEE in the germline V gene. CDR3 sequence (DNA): TGTGCCAGCAGCTTGTACGGACTAGCGAATACAGATACGCAGTATTTT. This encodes CASSLYGLANTDTQYF.

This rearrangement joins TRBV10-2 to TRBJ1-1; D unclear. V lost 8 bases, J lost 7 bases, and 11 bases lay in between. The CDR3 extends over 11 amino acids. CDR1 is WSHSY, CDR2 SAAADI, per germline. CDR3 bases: TGCGCCAGCGGGCCCGCAATTGAAGCTTTCTTT. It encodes CASGPAIEAFF.

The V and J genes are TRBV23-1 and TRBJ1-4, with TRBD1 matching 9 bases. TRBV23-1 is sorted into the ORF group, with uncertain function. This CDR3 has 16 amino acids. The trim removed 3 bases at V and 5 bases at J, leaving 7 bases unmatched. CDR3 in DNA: TGCGCCAGCAGTCAGCTTGACAGGGGGTGGAATGAAAAACTGTTTTTT. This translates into CASSQLDRGWNEKLFF.

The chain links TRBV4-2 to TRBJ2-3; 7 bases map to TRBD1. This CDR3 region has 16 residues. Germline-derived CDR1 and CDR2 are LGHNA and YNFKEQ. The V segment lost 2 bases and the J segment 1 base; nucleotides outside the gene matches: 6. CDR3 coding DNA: TGTGCCAGCAGCCAACCATCCGGGACAGGCACAGATACGCAGTATTTT. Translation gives CASSQPSGTGTDTQYF.

DNA for the CDR3: TGCGCCAGCAGTGATGCGACAGGCTATGGCTACACCTTC. It encodes CASSDATGYGYTF. The chain combines TRBV10-1 with TRBJ1-2; maybe TRBD1 (6 bases). V was clipped by 3 bases and J by 4 bases, with 9 bases between them. Germline lookup yields CDR1 WNHNN and CDR2 SYGVQD (reference sequence). CDR3 length: 13 residues.

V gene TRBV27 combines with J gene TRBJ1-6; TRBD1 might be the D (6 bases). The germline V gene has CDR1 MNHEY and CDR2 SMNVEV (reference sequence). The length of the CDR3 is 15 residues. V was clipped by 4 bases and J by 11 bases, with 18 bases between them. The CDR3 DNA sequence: TGTGCCAGCAGTTCCCAGGGGTCAGGTGTCACACCCCTCCACTTT. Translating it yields CASSSQGSGVTPLHF.

For the CDR3, the DNA is TGTGCCAGCTCACCGACTCGTTCCTACGAGCAGTACTTC. It encodes CASSPTRSYEQYF. V usage is TRBV18 and J usage is TRBJ2-7; D is unresolved. V lost 3 bases and J lost 1, with 7 bases in between. CDR1 is KGHSH and CDR2 is LQKENI in the germline V gene. The CDR3 has 13 amino acids.

The CDR3 DNA sequence: TGTGCCAGCAGCTTGGAGATTGGCGGGCACTTGCATTTT. This codes for CASSLEIGGHLHF. The J gene is TRBJ1-5, the V gene TRBV5-7; D ambiguous. TRBV5-7 carries the ORF label, with uncertain function. With 0 bases removed from V and 15 bases from J, the gap between germline ends came to 16 bases. CDR3 length equals 13 residues.

This CDR3 reads CASSAPRADTQYF. DNA of the CDR3: TGTGCCAGCAGCGCCCCCAGGGCCGATACGCAGTATTTT. This chain uses TRBV6-6 with TRBJ2-3; possibly TRBD1 for D (5 bases). Germline V gene sequence: CDR1 MNHNY, CDR2 SVGAGI (reference sequence). This CDR3 has 13 residues. Trimming stripped 6 bases from V and 6 bases from J, with 13 bases between.

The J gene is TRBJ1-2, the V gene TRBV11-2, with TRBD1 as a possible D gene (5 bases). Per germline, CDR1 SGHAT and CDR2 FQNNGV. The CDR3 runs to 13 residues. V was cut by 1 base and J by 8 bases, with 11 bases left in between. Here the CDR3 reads CASSLVGARGYTF. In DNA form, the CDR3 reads TGTGCCAGCAGCTTAGTTGGGGCGAGGGGCTACACCTTC. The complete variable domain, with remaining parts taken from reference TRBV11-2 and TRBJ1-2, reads EAGVAQSPRYKIIEKRQSVAFWCNPISGHATLYWYQQILGQGPKLLIQFQNNGVVDDSQLPKDRFSAERLKGVDSTLKIQPAKLEDSAVYLCASSLVGARGYTFGSGTRLTVV.

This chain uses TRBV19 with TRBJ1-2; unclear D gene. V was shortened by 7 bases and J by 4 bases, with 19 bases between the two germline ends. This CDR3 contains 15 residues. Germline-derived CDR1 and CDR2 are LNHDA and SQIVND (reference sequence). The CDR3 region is CASTYSVAAVYGYTF. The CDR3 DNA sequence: TGTGCCAGTACATATTCGGTGGCCGCGGTCTATGGCTACACCTTC.

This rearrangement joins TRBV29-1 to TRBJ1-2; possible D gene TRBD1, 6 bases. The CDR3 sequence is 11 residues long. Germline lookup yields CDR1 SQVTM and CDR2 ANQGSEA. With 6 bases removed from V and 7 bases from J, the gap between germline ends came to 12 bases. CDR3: CSVSQGIGYTF. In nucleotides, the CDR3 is TGCAGCGTATCACAGGGAATTGGCTACACCTTC.

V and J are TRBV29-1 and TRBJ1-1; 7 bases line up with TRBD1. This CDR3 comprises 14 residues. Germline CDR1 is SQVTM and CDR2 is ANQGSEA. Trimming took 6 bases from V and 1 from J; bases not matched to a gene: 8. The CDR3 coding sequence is TGCAGCGTCAAGAACAGGGGATCGAACACTGAAGCTTTCTTT. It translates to CSVKNRGSNTEAFF.

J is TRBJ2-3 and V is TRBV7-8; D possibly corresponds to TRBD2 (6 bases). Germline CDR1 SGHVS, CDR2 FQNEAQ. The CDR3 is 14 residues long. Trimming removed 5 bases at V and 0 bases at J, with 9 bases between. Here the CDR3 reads CASSPGTSTDTQYF. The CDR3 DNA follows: TGTGCCAGCAGCCCTGGGACTAGCACAGATACGCAGTATTTT. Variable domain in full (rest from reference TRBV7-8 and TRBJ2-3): GAGVSQSPRYKVAKRGQDVALRCDPISGHVSLFWYQQALGQGPEFLTYFQNEAQLDKSGLPSDRFFAERPEGSVSTLKIQRTQQEDSAVYLCASSPGTSTDTQYFGPGTRLTVL.